This TCR beta chain is drawn from a study of blood T cell repertoires in COVID-19. Across the whole study: The samples span acute and convalescent COVID-19 from the United States, Italy and Spain. In each case, the material was cDNA or gDNA derived from T cells, B-cell-depleted T cells, or PBMCs.

In the original workflow: Quantification of nucleated cells was approximated via reference gene primer amplification. Assay: immunoSEQ multiplex PCR; the TCRdb copy retains only in-frame clones and omits some. The DNA was the basis for D and trimming; V, J and clone size are from that table. The repertoire has 55,000 to 65,000 clones, almost 80% of them found once; the top ten carry 3.2%. With V trimmed by 1 base and J by 3 bases, 0 bases remained unmatched. Looked up from germline, CDR1 is MNHNS and CDR2 is SASEGT. The CDR3 contains 15 residues. Sequenced: peripheral blood. This receptor was taken from a man in his 60s with acute or convalescent COVID-19. V usage is TRBV6-1 and J usage is TRBJ2-6, with TRBD2 matching over 7 bases. This CDR3 reads CASSEGEGGANVLTF. CDR3 nucleotides: TGTGCCAGCAGTGAAGGGGAGGGTGGGGCCAACGTCCTGACTTTC.